A single sample gave rise to the 19 T cell receptor beta chains below, sequenced in a study of human T cells and chemical hapten exposure. TCRdb re-analysed the RACE reads in MiXCR, keeping a single row per CDR3 protein. The data show about 77,000 distinct CDR3 sequences, roughly 7.9% seen once. Time point denoted: healthy volunteer bleed at 6 weeks. Extraction yielded total RNA from whole blood (unfractionated). Sequencing used whole blood. These receptors originate from a female donor in good health. Some clones in this sample may be carry-over from other donors' samples.

This clonotype was detected only a few times. This chain connects TRBV11-2 to TRBJ1-6, with 7 bases identical to TRBD1. The CDR3 runs 17 residues. Germline values: CDR1 SGHAT, CDR2 FQNNGV. Trimming cost V 4 bases and J 0 bases; bases outside gene matches: 6. The CDR3, as DNA: TGTGCCAGCAGCTCGGGACAGTTCAGCTCCTATAATTCACCCCTCCACTTT. This codes for CASSSGQFSSYNSPLHF.

This clonotype was seen ten or more times. The rearrangement links TRBV20-1 to TRBJ1-1, with D perhaps matching TRBD1 (5 bases). This CDR3 region has 12 residues. Trimming stripped 3 bases from V and 11 bases from J, with 16 bases between. Germline lookup yields CDR1 DFQATT and CDR2 SNEGSKA (reference sequence). The CDR3 nucleotides read TGCAGTGCTAGCCCGACAGATTTTGGGGCTTTCTTT. It specifies CSASPTDFGAFF.

The chain couples TRBV10-3 to TRBJ2-5; D perhaps matches TRBD2 (5 bases). The length of the CDR3 is 11 residues. Per germline, CDR1 ENHRY and CDR2 SYGVKD. The ends were cut back, 6 bases at V and 5 bases at J, with 7 bases in the middle. CDR3 residues: CAISGGETQYF. In DNA form, the CDR3 reads TGTGCCATCAGCGGCGGGGAGACCCAGTACTTC.

As for this clonotype: This may be a read error, as it is one base from a much larger clone. The rearrangement uses TRBV9 and TRBJ1-5; no reliable D call. The CDR3 has 14 residues. Germline V CDR1 and CDR2: SGDLS, YYNGEE. The CDR3 is CARSVAPSNQPQHF. The CDR3 nucleotides read TGTGCCAGGAGCGTAGCGCCAAGCAATCAGCCCCAGCATTTT.

This clonotype was detected many times. The chain joins TRBV28 to TRBJ1-5; maybe TRBD1 (6 bases). This CDR3 is 18 amino acids long. The germline CDR1 and CDR2 sequences are MDHEN and SYDVKM. The ends were cut back, 3 bases at V and 1 base at J, with 19 bases in the middle. The CDR3, as DNA: TGTGCCAGCAGTTTCGAACAGGGAGGAATGGGGAGCAATCAGCCCCAGCATTTT. Protein: CASSFEQGGMGSNQPQHF.

The V call is TRBV7-6, the J call TRBJ1-1; D unclear. This CDR3 spans 13 amino acids. Germline loops: CDR1 SGHVS, CDR2 FNYEAQ. V lost 5 bases and J lost 1, with 8 bases in between. CDR3 sequence: CASSQTANTEAFF. CDR3 DNA: TGTGCCAGCAGCCAAACTGCGAACACTGAAGCTTTCTTT.

V is TRBV29-1 and J is TRBJ2-1, with D possibly TRBD1 on 6 matching bases. CDR1 and CDR2 (germline): SQVTM, ANQGSEA. This CDR3 has 15 amino acids. V lost 7 bases and J 7 bases, leaving 23 bases between the germline ends. The DNA for the CDR3 is TGCAGCGATCTACTGGGGGCGGGCGGTAGGAATGAGCAGTTCTTC. Residues: CSDLLGAGGRNEQFF.

This clonotype was counted ten times or more. This sequence joins TRBV12-3 or TRBV12-4 and TRBJ2-1; TRBD2 matches at 8 bases. The CDR3 spans 14 residues. Losses at the gene ends were 3 bases for V and 8 bases for J; bases not matched to a gene: 6. The CDR3 bases are TGTGCCAGCAGTTTCCCCAGACTAGCGTATGAGCAGTTCTTC. Translated: CASSFPRLAYEQFF.

This clonotype has a count of ten or more. V gene TRBV20-1 combines with J gene TRBJ2-3, with a possible D match to TRBD1 (6 bases). The germline V and J ends were trimmed by 3 bases and 2 bases, with 15 bases remaining between them. This CDR3 is 15 amino acids long. Germline CDR1 reads DFQATT; CDR2 reads SNEGSKA (reference sequence). CDR3 DNA: TGCAGTGCTAGGTTTCAGGGGTCACACACAGATACGCAGTATTTT. Its translation: CSARFQGSHTDTQYF.

This clonotype was observed at least ten times. V usage is TRBV19 and J usage is TRBJ1-5; D gene uncertain. CDR3 size: 15 residues. The V end lost 7 bases, the J end lost 0 bases, and 13 bases lay between the germline ends. CDR1 and CDR2 from the germline V gene are LNHDA and SQIVND (reference sequence). The CDR3 spells CASKIESYSNQPQHF. As DNA, the CDR3 is TGTGCCAGTAAAATCGAATCGTATAGCAATCAGCCCCAGCATTTT.

This clonotype turned up a few times. This sequence joins TRBV20-1 and TRBJ2-7; 8 nucleotides line up with TRBD1. The CDR3 length is 16 residues. The V and J ends lost 0 bases and 3 bases, in that order; junction bases with no gene match: 10. Germline values: CDR1 DFQATT, CDR2 SNEGSKA (reference sequence). CDR3 bases: TGCAGTGCTAGAGATATGGGGACAGGTATTGTCTACGAGCAGTACTTC. It is translated as CSARDMGTGIVYEQYF.

This clonotype was detected only a few times. This chain uses TRBV18 with TRBJ1-5, with 7 bases aligning to TRBD1. Germline-derived CDR1 and CDR2 are KGHSH and LQKENI. J was trimmed by 2 bases and V by 3 bases; bases with no gene match: 7. The CDR3 totals 16 residues. The chain's CDR3 is CASSPRTGYGNQPQHF. The CDR3 DNA reads TGTGCCAGCTCACCCCGGACAGGTTACGGCAATCAGCCCCAGCATTTT.

This clonotype was observed many times. The chain uses TRBV7-9 and TRBJ1-1; a weak D match, TRBD1 (5 bases). V shed 5 bases and J shed 8 bases, with 9 bases lying between them. Germline CDR1 is SEHNR and CDR2 is FQNEAQ (reference sequence). This CDR3 is 11 amino acids long. DNA of the CDR3: TGTGCCAGCAGCGCTGGGGACGAAGCTTTCTTT. As protein: CASSAGDEAFF.

This clonotype was seen many times. The chain is built from TRBV6-2 or TRBV6-3 and TRBJ2-3; 9 bases match TRBD2. CDR1 and CDR2 from the germline V gene are MNHEY and SVGEGT. The CDR3 length is 17 residues. V was pared by 5 bases and J by 1 base, with 10 bases of the junction left unmatched. The CDR3 is CASSPIAGERGTDTQYF. For the CDR3, the DNA is TGTGCCAGCAGTCCCATAGCGGGGGAGAGGGGCACAGATACGCAGTATTTT.

This clonotype was seen a few times. The V and J genes are TRBV12-3 or TRBV12-4 and TRBJ1-4, with TRBD1 as a possible D gene (5 bases). The ends were cut back, 6 bases at V and 3 bases at J, with 14 bases in the middle. This CDR3 has 15 amino acids. CDR3 bases: TGTGCCAGCAGCCGCCAGGGTCGTCCTAATGAAAAACTGTTTTTT. Its protein is CASSRQGRPNEKLFF.

This clonotype was found a few times. CDR3 sequence reads: CASSHQRGGGGDEQYF. CDR3 DNA sequence: TGTGCCAGCAGCCACCAAAGAGGGGGGGGCGGAGACGAGCAGTACTTC. The rearrangement links TRBV4-2 to TRBJ2-7; D perhaps matches TRBD2 (7 bases). Trimming pared 3 bases from V and 5 bases from J, leaving 20 bases between. Per the germline V gene, CDR1 is LGHNA and CDR2 is YNFKEQ. The CDR3 is made up of 16 amino acids.

A remark on this clonotype: A clone one base away is much larger, so this may be a read error. This rearrangement joins TRBV14 to TRBJ2-3; possibly TRBD1 for D (6 bases). Trimming removed 4 bases at V and 0 bases at J, with 23 bases between. Germline loops: CDR1 SGHDN, CDR2 FVKESK. The CDR3 length is 19 residues. DNA of the CDR3: TGTGCCAGCAGCCCTAACACTCTAACCAGACAGGCAAGCACAGATACGCAGTATTTT. It yields the protein CASSPNTLTRQASTDTQYF. Full variable domain (missing parts from reference TRBV14 and TRBJ2-3): EAGVTQFPSHSVIEKGQTVTLRCDPISGHDNLYWYRRVMGKEIKFLLHFVKESKQDESGMPNNRFLAERTGGTYSTLKVQPAELEDSGVYFCASSPNTLTRQASTDTQYFGPGTRLTVL.

The rearrangement uses TRBV7-2 and TRBJ2-7, with D perhaps TRBD1 (5 bases). Germline V gene data show CDR1 as SGHTA and CDR2 as FQGNSA. The CDR3 is 15 amino acids. The germline V and J ends were trimmed by 0 bases and 0 bases, with 9 bases remaining between them. For the CDR3, the DNA is TGTGCCAGCAGCTTAGCGACAGACCCCTCCTACGAGCAGTACTTC. Amino acids: CASSLATDPSYEQYF.

The J gene is TRBJ1-1, the V gene TRBV4-2, with D possibly TRBD1 on 5 matching bases. Germline lookup yields CDR1 LGHNA and CDR2 YNFKEQ. This CDR3 is 14 amino acids long. V was pared by 2 bases and J by 3 bases, with 10 bases between. In DNA form, the CDR3 reads TGTGCCAGCAGCCAACTAGGGGTAGACACTGAAGCTTTCTTT. This gives the protein CASSQLGVDTEAFF.